The 20 T cell receptor beta chains listed next were all sequenced from one sample in a study of early T cells in non-severe SARS-CoV-2 infection. One entry per CDR3 protein results from TCRdb running MiXCR on the 5' RACE reads. The sample shows 65,000 to 95,000 distinct CDR3 sequences, roughly 16% of them seen only once. Sequencing used whole blood. These receptors came from an adult who was a healthcare worker with PCR-confirmed SARS-CoV-2 infection or an uninfected control (not recorded which).

This chain links TRBV12-3 or TRBV12-4 with TRBJ1-2; unclear D gene. This CDR3 region has 14 residues. Trimming took 3 bases from V and 1 from J, leaving 9 bases between them. The CDR3 sequence: CASSFGPINYGYTF. CDR3 in DNA: TGTGCCAGCAGTTTCGGCCCCATTAACTATGGCTACACCTTC.

This clonotype came up a few times. V is TRBV5-6 and J is TRBJ2-1; 9 bases are a match to TRBD2. Germline trimming cut 10 bases from V and 6 bases from J; bases unmatched to any gene: 5. The CDR3 contains 12 residues. From germline, CDR1 is SGHDT and CDR2 YYEEEE. The CDR3 reads CAVGREGNEQFF. In DNA, the CDR3 is TGTGCCGTAGGGCGGGAGGGCAATGAGCAGTTCTTC.

This chain links TRBV5-1 with TRBJ2-2, with 7 bases aligning to TRBD1. The CDR3 is 14 amino acids. In germline, CDR1 is SGHRS, CDR2 YFSETQ. The junction had 3 bases not matched to a gene; V was cut back by 4 bases and J by 3 bases. CDR3 sequence: CASSRDSYTGELFF. DNA of the CDR3: TGCGCCAGCAGCCGGGACAGTTACACCGGGGAGCTGTTTTTT.

This clonotype appeared once. The chain combines TRBV5-1 with TRBJ2-1; TRBD2 matches at 14 bases. CDR1 and CDR2 (germline): SGHRS, YFSETQ. With 0 bases clipped from V and 6 bases from J, the junction kept 5 bases outside the gene matches. The CDR3 consists of 17 residues. In nucleotides, the CDR3 is TGCGCCAGCAGCTTGGGCCCCGGGACTAGCGGGAGCAATGAGCAGTTCTTC. Its translation: CASSLGPGTSGSNEQFF.

The table lists this clonotype with a few counts. This chain joins TRBV7-2 and TRBJ2-7; no reliable D call. The CDR3 consists of 14 residues. The V end lost 2 bases, the J end lost 3 bases, and 11 bases lay between the germline ends. Looked up from germline, CDR1 is SGHTA and CDR2 is FQGNSA. CDR3 region: CASSLKDTLYEQYF. The CDR3 DNA is TGTGCCAGCAGCTTAAAAGACACCCTCTACGAGCAGTACTTC.

The rearrangement uses TRBV7-9 and TRBJ2-3; D ambiguous. The CDR3 sequence is 13 residues long. Germline V gene lookup returns CDR1 SEHNR and CDR2 FQNEAQ (reference sequence). Trimming stripped 5 bases from V and 5 bases from J, with 11 bases between. The CDR3 is CASSRFMGDTQYF. The CDR3 DNA reads as TGTGCCAGCAGCCGGTTTATGGGAGATACGCAGTATTTT.

This clonotype was picked up a small number of times. The rearrangement links TRBV6-2 or TRBV6-3 to TRBJ2-5; D gene ambiguous. Germline lookup yields CDR1 MNHEY and CDR2 SVGEGT. Trimming shortened V by 7 bases and J by 1 base, and 10 bases separated the two germline ends. CDR3 length: 13 residues. CDR3 DNA: TGTGCCAGCAACTGGCGTCTCCAAGAGACCCAGTACTTC. Residues: CASNWRLQETQYF.

V is TRBV2 and J is TRBJ2-5; TRBD2 might be the D (6 bases). Trimming pared 3 bases from V and 1 base from J, leaving 12 bases between. The CDR3 spans 15 residues. Germline CDR1 SNHLY, CDR2 FYNNEI. The CDR3 protein is CASSDPPGGQETQYF. The CDR3 coding sequence is TGTGCCAGCAGTGATCCCCCCGGGGGCCAAGAGACCCAGTACTTC.

By proportion, this clonotype is medium-sized. The junction departs from germline at one end; a sequencing error may be responsible. The gene calls are TRBV28 and TRBJ2-7, with TRBD1 as a possible D gene (6 bases). Germline loops: CDR1 MDHEN, CDR2 SYDVKM. There are 11 residues in the CDR3. The CDR3 reads CASRTMTGVCF. CDR3 DNA sequence: TGTGCCAGCAGGACGATGACAGGTGTGTGCTTC.

This clonotype was seen a single time. The chain combines TRBV7-9 with TRBJ2-3; 9 bases are shared with TRBD2. CDR3 length equals 16 residues. J gave up 4 bases and V 5 bases, and 10 bases lay outside the gene matches. Germline CDR1 SEHNR, CDR2 FQNEAQ (reference sequence). This chain's CDR3 is CASSAYIAGVADTQYF. The CDR3 region has the DNA TGTGCCAGCAGCGCCTACATAGCGGGAGTGGCAGATACGCAGTATTTT.

This clonotype appeared a few times. V and J are TRBV3-1 and TRBJ2-1; D is perhaps TRBD2 (6 bases). This CDR3 comprises 15 residues. V shed 4 bases and J shed 0 bases, with 10 bases lying between them. Germline assignment: CDR1 LGHDT and CDR2 YNNKEL (reference sequence). CDR3 residues: CASSRGASSYNEQFF. The CDR3 coding sequence is TGTGCCAGCAGCCGCGGGGCTAGCTCCTACAATGAGCAGTTCTTC.

The V gene is TRBV27, the J gene TRBJ1-4, with D possibly matching TRBD1 (5 bases). The V end lost 4 bases, the J end lost 5 bases, and 11 bases lay between the germline ends. This CDR3 is 14 amino acids long. Germline V gene lookup returns CDR1 MNHEY and CDR2 SMNVEV (reference sequence). CDR3 in amino acids: CASSWRGSNEKLFF. The DNA of the CDR3 is TGTGCCAGCAGTTGGAGGGGTTCAAATGAAAAACTGTTTTTT.

In its sample, this clonotype was seen a few times. The rearrangement links TRBV9 to TRBJ1-1; maybe TRBD1 (6 bases). V lost 2 bases to trimming and J lost 0 bases, with 8 bases between them. CDR3 length: 14 amino acids. Germline V gives CDR1 SGDLS, CDR2 YYNGEE. CDR3 in amino acids: CASSVTGLNTEAFF. For the CDR3, the DNA is TGTGCCAGCAGCGTTACAGGGCTGAACACTGAAGCTTTCTTT.

V and J are TRBV11-2 and TRBJ1-5; no definite D call. The V gene lost 0 bases and the J gene lost 3 bases, with 9 bases spanning the gap. Per the germline V gene, CDR1 is SGHAT and CDR2 is FQNNGV. The CDR3 runs 15 residues. The CDR3 sequence: CASSLDAGSNQPQHF. The CDR3 nucleotides read TGTGCCAGCAGCTTAGACGCGGGATCCAATCAGCCCCAGCATTTT.

This clonotype was picked up a small number of times. Germline and junction disagree at one end, which may indicate a read error. The rearrangement uses TRBV5-1 and TRBJ2-2, with TRBD2 matching 8 bases. Germline V gene lookup returns CDR1 SGHRS and CDR2 YFSETQ. There are 19 residues in the CDR3. The CDR3 region is CVSSVQRGRAGGGTGELFF. The CDR3 coding sequence is TGCGTCAGCAGCGTCCAACGCGGAAGGGCGGGAGGAGGGACCGGGGAGCTGTTTTTT. Full variable domain (remainder filled in from reference TRBV5-1 and TRBJ2-2): KAGVTQTPRYLIKTRGQQVTLSCSPISGHRSVSWYQQTPGQGLQFLFEYFSETQRNKGNFPGRFSGRQFSNSRSEMNVSTLELGDSALYLCVSSVQRGRAGGGTGELFFGEGSRLTVL.

This clonotype was observed a few times. V is TRBV6-5 and J is TRBJ2-7, with 7 bases identical to TRBD1. Trimming cost V 5 bases and J 1 base; bases outside gene matches: 5. CDR1 is MNHEY and CDR2 is SVGAGI in the germline V gene. This CDR3 spans 14 amino acids. CDR3 nucleotides: TGTGCCAGCAGTCACCGGGACAGATCCTACGAGCAGTACTTC. Translated: CASSHRDRSYEQYF.

CDR3 nucleotides: TGCAGCGTAGGACAGGGTGGGGACATTCAGTACTTC. Its translation: CSVGQGGDIQYF. The chain couples TRBV29-1 to TRBJ2-4; 8 bases agree with TRBD1. The CDR3 extends over 12 amino acids. Looked up from germline, CDR1 is SQVTM and CDR2 is ANQGSEA. The V gene end was trimmed by 6 bases and the J gene end by 8 bases; junction bases not matched to a gene: 6.

The table lists this clonotype with a few counts. This chain joins TRBV12-3 or TRBV12-4 and TRBJ2-5; TRBD2 matches 13 bases. V was clipped by 8 bases and J by 5 bases; unmatched bases: 5. This CDR3 comprises 14 residues. The CDR3 DNA sequence: TGTGCCAGCCGGACTAGCGGGGGCTCGGAGACCCAGTACTTC. The encoded protein is CASRTSGGSETQYF.

The genes are TRBV12-3 or TRBV12-4 and TRBJ2-1; 13 bases align to TRBD2. V was pared by 7 bases and J by 7 bases, with 7 bases of the junction left unmatched. This CDR3 region has 15 residues. DNA for the CDR3: TGTGCCAGCACTCGGACTAGCGGGAGAGTTAATGAGCAGTTCTTC. Protein sequence: CASTRTSGRVNEQFF.

This clonotype was seen only a few times. DNA of the CDR3: TGTGCCAGCAGCTCCCAACTAGCGGGGGACGCGACTGTGAATGAGCAGTTCTTC. Amino acids: CASSSQLAGDATVNEQFF. V is TRBV7-8 and J is TRBJ2-1; 11 nucleotides agree with TRBD2. Trimming removed 4 bases from V and 7 bases from J; junction bases left unmatched: 15. CDR1 and CDR2 from the germline V gene are SGHVS and FQNEAQ. This CDR3 contains 18 residues.